Given below is one T cell receptor (beta chain) in context. This sample is drawn from a study of blood T cell repertoires in COVID-19. Study-wide background: COVID-19 samples, acute and convalescent, were from the United States, Italy and Spain.

There are 14 residues in the CDR3. CDR1 SGHNT and CDR2 YENEEA come from the germline V gene. The V end was cut by 0 bases, the J end by 4 bases, with 8 bases between. Authors' data handling: Amplifying reference gene primers gave estimates of nucleated cell counts. This table comes from immunoSEQ multiplex PCR, and its TCRdb copy is limited to in-frame clones, with some not included. From that table come the V and J calls and clone size; the DNA was used to work out D and trimming. The sample shows fewer than 140,000 clones, approximately 80% of them seen only once. The TCR sequence derives from a woman aged 55 to 70 with acute or convalescent COVID-19. Sequences were obtained from peripheral blood. This chain joins TRBV11-3 and TRBJ2-3, with D unresolved. The CDR3 coding sequence is TGTGCCAGCAGCTTAGATCCCCCAGCAGATACGCAGTATTTT. It is translated as CASSLDPPADTQYF. Full variable domain (outside the CDR3, taken from reference TRBV11-3 and TRBJ2-3): EAGVVQSPRYKIIEKKQPVAFWCNPISGHNTLYWYLQNLGQGPELLIRYENEEAVDDSQLPKDRFSAERLKGVDSTLKIQPAELGDSAVYLCASSLDPPADTQYFGPGTRLTVL.